This T cell receptor (beta chain) is from a study of T cells in Graves' hyperthyroidism and ophthalmopathy. Trimming pared 10 bases from V and 6 bases from J, leaving 15 bases between. There are 12 residues in the CDR3. Germline assignment: CDR1 LNHDA and CDR2 SQIVND (reference sequence). The source material, RNA transcripts, was used to amplify TCR beta CDR3 regions. Initially, a first-round RT-PCR of the TCR CDR3 employed the HTBI primer set. TCRdb recomputed calls from the multiplex PCR reads with MiXCR, one row per CDR3 protein. The data show a few hundred thousand distinct CDR3 sequences, under 25% seen once. The sample holds many counts of this clonotype.

This rearrangement joins TRBV19 to TRBJ1-1; D perhaps matches TRBD1 (5 bases). The source of this sequence is a man aged 18-30 years with Graves' hyperthyroidism. The sample consisted of blood. The CDR3 DNA follows: TGTGCCACCTCGCTGGGGCTAGCTGAAGCTTTCTTT. This sequence encodes CATSLGLAEAFF.